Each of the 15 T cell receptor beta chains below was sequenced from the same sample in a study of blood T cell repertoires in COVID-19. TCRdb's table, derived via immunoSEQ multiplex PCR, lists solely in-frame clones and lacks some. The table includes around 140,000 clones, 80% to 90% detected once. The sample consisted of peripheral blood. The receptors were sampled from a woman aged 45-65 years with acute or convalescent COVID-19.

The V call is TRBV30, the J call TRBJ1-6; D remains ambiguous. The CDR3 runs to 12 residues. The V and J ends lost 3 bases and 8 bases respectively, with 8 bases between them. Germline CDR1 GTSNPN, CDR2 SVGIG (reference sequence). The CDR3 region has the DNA TGTGCCTGGAGCTTTATAGATTCACCCCTCCACTTT. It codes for CAWSFIDSPLHF.

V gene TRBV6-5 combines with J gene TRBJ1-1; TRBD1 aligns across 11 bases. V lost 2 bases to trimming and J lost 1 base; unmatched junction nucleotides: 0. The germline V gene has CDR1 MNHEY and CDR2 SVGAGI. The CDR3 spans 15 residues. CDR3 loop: CASSYGTGGNTEAFF. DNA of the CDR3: TGTGCCAGCAGTTACGGGACAGGGGGGAACACTGAAGCTTTCTTT.

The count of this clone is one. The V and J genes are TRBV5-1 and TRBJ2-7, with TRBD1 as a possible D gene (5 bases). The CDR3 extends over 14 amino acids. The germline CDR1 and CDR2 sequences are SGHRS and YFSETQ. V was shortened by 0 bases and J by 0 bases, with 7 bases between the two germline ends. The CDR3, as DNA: TGCGCCAGCAGCTTGGTTCAGGGCTCCTACGAGCAGTACTTC. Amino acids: CASSLVQGSYEQYF.

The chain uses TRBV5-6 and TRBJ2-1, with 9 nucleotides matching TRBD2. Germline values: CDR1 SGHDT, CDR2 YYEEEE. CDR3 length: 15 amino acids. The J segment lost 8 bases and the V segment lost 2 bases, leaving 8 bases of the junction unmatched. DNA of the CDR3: TGTGCCAGCAGCTTAAGTAGCGGGAGATTCGATGAGCAGTTCTTC. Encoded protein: CASSLSSGRFDEQFF.

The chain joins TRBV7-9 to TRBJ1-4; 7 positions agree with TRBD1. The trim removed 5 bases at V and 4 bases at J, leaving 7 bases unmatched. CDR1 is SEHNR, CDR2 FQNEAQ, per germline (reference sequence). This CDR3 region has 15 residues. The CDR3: CASSLQGMNNEKLFF. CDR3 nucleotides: TGTGCCAGCAGCCTACAGGGGATGAATAATGAAAAACTGTTTTTT.

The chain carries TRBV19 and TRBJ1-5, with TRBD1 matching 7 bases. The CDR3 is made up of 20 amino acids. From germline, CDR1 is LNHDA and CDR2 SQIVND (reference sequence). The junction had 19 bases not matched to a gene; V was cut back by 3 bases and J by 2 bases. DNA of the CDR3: TGTGCCAGTAGTATGCCGGCGACAGGGTTTCGATTAAACGGCAATCAGCCCCAGCATTTT. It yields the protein CASSMPATGFRLNGNQPQHF.

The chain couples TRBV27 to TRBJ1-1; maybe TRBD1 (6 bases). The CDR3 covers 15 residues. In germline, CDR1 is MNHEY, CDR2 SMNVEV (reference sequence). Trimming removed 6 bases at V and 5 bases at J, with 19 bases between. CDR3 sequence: CASRSPTGMETEAFF. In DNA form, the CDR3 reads TGTGCCAGCAGGTCCCCTACAGGGATGGAAACTGAAGCTTTCTTT.

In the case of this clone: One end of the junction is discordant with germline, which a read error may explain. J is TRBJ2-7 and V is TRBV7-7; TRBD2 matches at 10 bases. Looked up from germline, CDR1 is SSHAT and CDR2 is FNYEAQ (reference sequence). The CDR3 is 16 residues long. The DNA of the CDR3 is TGTGCTAGCAGCCCCAGCCTAGCGGGAGCTATCGACGAGCAGTACTTC. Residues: CASSPSLAGAIDEQYF.

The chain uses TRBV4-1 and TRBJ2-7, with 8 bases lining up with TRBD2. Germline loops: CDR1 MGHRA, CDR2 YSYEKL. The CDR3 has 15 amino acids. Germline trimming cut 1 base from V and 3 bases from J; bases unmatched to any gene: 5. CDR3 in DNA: TGCGCCAGCAGCCAAGTCTCGCGGGGGGACTACGAGCAGTACTTC. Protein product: CASSQVSRGDYEQYF.

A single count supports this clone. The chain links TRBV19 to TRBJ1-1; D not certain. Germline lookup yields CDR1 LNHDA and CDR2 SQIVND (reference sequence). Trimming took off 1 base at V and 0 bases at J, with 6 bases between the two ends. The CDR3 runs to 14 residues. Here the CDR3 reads CASSIGHLNTEAFF. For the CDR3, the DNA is TGTGCCAGTAGTATAGGGCATTTGAACACTGAAGCTTTCTTT.

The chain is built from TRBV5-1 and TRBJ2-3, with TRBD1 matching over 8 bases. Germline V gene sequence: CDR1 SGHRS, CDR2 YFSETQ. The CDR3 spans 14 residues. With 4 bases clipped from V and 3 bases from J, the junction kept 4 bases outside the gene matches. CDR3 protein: CASSPGGVTDTQYF. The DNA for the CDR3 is TGCGCCAGCAGCCCAGGGGGCGTTACAGATACGCAGTATTTT. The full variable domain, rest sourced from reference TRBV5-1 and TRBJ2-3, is KAGVTQTPRYLIKTRGQQVTLSCSPISGHRSVSWYQQTPGQGLQFLFEYFSETQRNKGNFPGRFSGRQFSNSRSEMNVSTLELGDSALYLCASSPGGVTDTQYFGPGTRLTVL.

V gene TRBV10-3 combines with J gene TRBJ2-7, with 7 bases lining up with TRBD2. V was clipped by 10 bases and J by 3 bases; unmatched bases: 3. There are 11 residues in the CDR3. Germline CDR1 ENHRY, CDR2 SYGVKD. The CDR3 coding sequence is TGTGCCACCCGGGACTACTACGAGCAGTACTTC. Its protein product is CATRDYYEQYF.

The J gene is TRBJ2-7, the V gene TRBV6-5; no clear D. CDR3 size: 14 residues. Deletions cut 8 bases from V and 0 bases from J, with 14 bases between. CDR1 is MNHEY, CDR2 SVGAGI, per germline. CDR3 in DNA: TGTGCCAGCTTCGCCGGAGCCAACTCCTACGAGCAGTACTTC. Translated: CASFAGANSYEQYF.

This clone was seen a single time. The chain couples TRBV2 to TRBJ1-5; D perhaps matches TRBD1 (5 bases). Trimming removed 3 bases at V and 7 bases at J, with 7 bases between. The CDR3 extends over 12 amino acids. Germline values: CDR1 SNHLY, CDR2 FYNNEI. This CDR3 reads CASSEGRQPQHF. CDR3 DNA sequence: TGTGCCAGCAGTGAGGGGCGCCAGCCCCAGCATTTT. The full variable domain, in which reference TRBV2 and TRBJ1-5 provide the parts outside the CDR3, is EPEVTQTPSHQVTQMGQEVILRCVPISNHLYFYWYRQILGQKVEFLVSFYNNEISEKSEIFDDQFSVERPDGSNFTLKIRSTKLEDSAMYFCASSEGRQPQHFGDGTRLSIL.

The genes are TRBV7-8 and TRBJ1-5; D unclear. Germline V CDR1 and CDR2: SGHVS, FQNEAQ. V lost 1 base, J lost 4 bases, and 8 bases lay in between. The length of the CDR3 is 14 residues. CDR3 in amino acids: CASSLDPGNQPQHF. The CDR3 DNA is TGTGCCAGCAGCTTAGATCCGGGGAATCAGCCCCAGCATTTT.